This T cell receptor beta chain was observed in a study of blood T cell repertoires in COVID-19. Study in general: Both acute and convalescent COVID-19 samples were obtained from the United States, Italy and Spain. T cells, B-cell-depleted T cells, or PBMCs supplied cDNA or gDNA.

The germline gives CDR1 ENHRY, CDR2 SYGVKD. V was cut by 3 bases and J by 8 bases, with 11 bases left in between. The CDR3 consists of 14 residues. Authors' data handling: Nucleated cell number was recorded as an estimate derived from reference gene primer amplification. Here immunoSEQ multiplex PCR was the method, and the copy in TCRdb shows in-frame clones only, minus some. V, J and clone size reflect that table, while D and trimming were determined from the DNA. The data contain around 200,000 clones, 70% to 80% of them singletons. The sequencing input was peripheral blood. The clonotype comes from a man aged 45-65 years who had recovered from COVID-19. V is TRBV10-3 and J is TRBJ1-6; D unclear. DNA for the CDR3: TGTGCCATCAGTGATGCGACGAGGGATTCACCCCTCCACTTT. Amino acids: CAISDATRDSPLHF.